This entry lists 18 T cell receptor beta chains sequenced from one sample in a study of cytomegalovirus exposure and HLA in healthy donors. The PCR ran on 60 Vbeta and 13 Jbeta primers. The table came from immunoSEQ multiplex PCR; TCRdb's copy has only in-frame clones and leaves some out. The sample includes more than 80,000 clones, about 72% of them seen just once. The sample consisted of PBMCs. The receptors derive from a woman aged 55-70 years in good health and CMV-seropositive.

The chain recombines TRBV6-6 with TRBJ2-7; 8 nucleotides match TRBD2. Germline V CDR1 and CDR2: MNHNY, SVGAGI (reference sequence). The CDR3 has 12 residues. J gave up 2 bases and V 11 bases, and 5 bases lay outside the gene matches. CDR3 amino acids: CAGSGNAYEQYF. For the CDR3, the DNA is TGTGCCGGTAGCGGGAACGCCTACGAGCAGTACTTC.

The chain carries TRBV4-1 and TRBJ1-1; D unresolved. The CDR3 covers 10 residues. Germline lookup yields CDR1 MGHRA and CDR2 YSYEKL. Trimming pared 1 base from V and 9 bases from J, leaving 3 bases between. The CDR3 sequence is CASSQVKAFF. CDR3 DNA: TGCGCCAGCAGCCAAGTTAAAGCTTTCTTT.

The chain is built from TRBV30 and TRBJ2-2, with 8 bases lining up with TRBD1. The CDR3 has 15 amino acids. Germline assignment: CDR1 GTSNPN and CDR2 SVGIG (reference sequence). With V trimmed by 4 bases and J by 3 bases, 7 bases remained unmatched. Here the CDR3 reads CAWKGQGVYTGELFF. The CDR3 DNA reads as TGTGCCTGGAAAGGACAGGGCGTTTACACCGGGGAGCTGTTTTTT. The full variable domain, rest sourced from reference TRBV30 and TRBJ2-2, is SQTIHQWPATLVQPVGSPLSLECTVEGTSNPNLYWYRQAAGRGLQLLFYSVGIGQISSEVPQNLSASRPQDRQFILSSKKLLLSDSGFYLCAWKGQGVYTGELFFGEGSRLTVL.

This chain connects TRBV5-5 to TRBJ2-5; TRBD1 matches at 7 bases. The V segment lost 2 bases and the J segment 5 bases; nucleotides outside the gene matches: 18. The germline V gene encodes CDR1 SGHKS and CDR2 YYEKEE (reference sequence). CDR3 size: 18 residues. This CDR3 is CASSLTMTGRSFGETQYF. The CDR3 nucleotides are TGTGCCAGCAGCTTAACTATGACAGGGCGATCGTTCGGGGAGACCCAGTACTTC.

CDR3: CASSLQGYLSGNTIYF. For the CDR3, the DNA is TGTGCCAGCAGCTTGCAGGGGTACCTCTCTGGAAACACCATATATTTT. The chain recombines TRBV5-8 with TRBJ1-3, with D tentatively TRBD1 (6 bases). The CDR3 is 16 amino acids. V was shortened by 1 base and J by 0 bases, with 11 bases between the two germline ends. Germline loops: CDR1 SGHTS, CDR2 YDEGEE.

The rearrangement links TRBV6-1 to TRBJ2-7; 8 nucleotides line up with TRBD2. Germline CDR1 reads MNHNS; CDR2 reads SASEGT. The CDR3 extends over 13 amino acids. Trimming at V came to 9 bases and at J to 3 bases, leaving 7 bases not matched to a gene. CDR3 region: CASVRGGIYEQYF. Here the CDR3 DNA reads TGTGCCAGTGTGCGCGGGGGGATCTACGAGCAGTACTTC.

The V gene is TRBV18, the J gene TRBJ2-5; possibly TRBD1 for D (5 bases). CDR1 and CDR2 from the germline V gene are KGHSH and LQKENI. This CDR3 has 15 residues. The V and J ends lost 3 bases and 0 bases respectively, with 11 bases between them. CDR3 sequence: CASSPSYRNQETQYF. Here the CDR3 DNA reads TGTGCCAGCTCACCCTCTTACAGGAACCAAGAGACCCAGTACTTC.

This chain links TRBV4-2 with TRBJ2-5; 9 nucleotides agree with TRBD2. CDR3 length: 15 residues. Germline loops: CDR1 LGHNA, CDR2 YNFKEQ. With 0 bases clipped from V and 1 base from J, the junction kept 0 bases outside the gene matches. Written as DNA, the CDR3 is TGTGCCAGCAGCCAAGAGACTAGCGGCCAAGAGACCCAGTACTTC. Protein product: CASSQETSGQETQYF.

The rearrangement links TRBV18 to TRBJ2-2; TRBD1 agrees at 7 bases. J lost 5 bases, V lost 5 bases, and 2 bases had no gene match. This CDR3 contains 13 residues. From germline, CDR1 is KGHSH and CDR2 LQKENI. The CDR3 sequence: CASSGGQTGELFF. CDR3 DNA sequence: TGTGCCAGCTCAGGGGGACAGACCGGGGAGCTGTTTTTT.

Here the CDR3 reads CASSLAALGQSNEKLFF. The CDR3 DNA reads as TGTGCCAGCAGTTTAGCAGCTCTAGGACAGTCTAATGAAAAACTGTTTTTT. The V gene is TRBV28, the J gene TRBJ1-4; D perhaps matches TRBD1 (6 bases). Trimming took 2 bases from V and 3 from J, leaving 16 bases between them. The CDR3 covers 17 residues. Germline values: CDR1 MDHEN, CDR2 SYDVKM. Full variable domain (remainder filled in from reference TRBV28 and TRBJ1-4): DVKVTQSSRYLVKRTGEKVFLECVQDMDHENMFWYRQDPGLGLRLIYFSYDVKMKEKGDIPEGYSVSREKKERFSLILESASTNQTSMYLCASSLAALGQSNEKLFFGSGTQLSVL.

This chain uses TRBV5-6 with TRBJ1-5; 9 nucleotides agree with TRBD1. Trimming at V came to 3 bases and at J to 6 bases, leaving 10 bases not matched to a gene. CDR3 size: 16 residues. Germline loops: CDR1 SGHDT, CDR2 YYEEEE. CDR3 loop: CASSSVGTGSRQPQHF. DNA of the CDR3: TGTGCCAGCAGCTCCGTCGGGACAGGGAGTCGTCAGCCCCAGCATTTT.

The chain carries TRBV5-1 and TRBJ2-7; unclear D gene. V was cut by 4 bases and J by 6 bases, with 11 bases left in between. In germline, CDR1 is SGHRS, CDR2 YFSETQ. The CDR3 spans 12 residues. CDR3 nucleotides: TGCGCCAGCAGCCGAGAGTTCGGCGAGCAGTACTTC. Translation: CASSREFGEQYF.

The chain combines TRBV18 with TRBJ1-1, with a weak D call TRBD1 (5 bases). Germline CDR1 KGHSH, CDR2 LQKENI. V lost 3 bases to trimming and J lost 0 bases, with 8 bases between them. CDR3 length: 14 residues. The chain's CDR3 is CASSPTTVNTEAFF. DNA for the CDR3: TGTGCCAGCTCACCTACGACAGTGAACACTGAAGCTTTCTTT.

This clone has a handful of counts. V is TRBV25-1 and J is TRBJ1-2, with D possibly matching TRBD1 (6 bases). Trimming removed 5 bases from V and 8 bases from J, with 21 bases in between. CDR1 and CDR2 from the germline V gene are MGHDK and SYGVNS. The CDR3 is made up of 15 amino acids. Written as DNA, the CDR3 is TGTGCCAGCAGTAGTTACAGGGATTATACCCGGGGCTACACCTTC. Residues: CASSSYRDYTRGYTF.

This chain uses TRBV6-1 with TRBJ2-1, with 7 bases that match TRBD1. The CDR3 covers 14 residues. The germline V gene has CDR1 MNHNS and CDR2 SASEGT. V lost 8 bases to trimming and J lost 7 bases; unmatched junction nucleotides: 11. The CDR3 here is CASFSGQPRNEQFF. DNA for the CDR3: TGTGCCAGCTTTTCGGGACAGCCTCGTAATGAGCAGTTCTTC.

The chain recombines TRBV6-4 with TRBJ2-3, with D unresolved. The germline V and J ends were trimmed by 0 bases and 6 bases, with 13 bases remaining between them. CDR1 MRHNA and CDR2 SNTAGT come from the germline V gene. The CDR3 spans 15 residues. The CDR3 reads CASSDSRLGWDTQYF. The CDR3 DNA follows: TGTGCCAGCAGTGACTCGAGGCTGGGTTGGGATACGCAGTATTTT.

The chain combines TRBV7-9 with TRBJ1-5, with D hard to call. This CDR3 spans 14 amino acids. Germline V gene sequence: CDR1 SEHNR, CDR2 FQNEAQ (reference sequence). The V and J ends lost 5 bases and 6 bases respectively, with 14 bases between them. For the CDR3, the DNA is TGTGCCAGCAGCCCCGGGGTGTCCCGTCAGCCCCAGCATTTT. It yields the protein CASSPGVSRQPQHF.

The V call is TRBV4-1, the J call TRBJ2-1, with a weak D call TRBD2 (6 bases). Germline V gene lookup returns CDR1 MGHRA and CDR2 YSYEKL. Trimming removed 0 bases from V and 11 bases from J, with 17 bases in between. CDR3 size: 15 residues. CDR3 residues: CASSQDVLARGQQFF. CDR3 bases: TGCGCCAGCAGCCAAGATGTTCTAGCGCGCGGGCAGCAGTTCTTC.